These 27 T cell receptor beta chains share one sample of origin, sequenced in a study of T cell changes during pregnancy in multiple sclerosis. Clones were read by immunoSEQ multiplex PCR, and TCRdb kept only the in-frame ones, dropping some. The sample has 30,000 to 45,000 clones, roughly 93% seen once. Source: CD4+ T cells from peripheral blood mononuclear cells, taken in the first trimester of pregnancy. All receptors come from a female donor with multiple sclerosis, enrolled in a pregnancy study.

The CDR3 reads CASSLNVGTSGGLSYEQYF. CDR3 DNA: TGTGCCAGCAGCTTGAACGTTGGGACTAGCGGGGGGTTATCCTACGAGCAGTACTTC. J is TRBJ2-7 and V is TRBV7-2; TRBD2 matches at 15 bases. The CDR3 sequence is 19 residues long. Trimming removed 3 bases from V and 1 base from J; junction bases left unmatched: 10. Germline V CDR1 and CDR2: SGHTA, FQGNSA.

The CDR3 coding sequence is TGTGCCAGTAGTTTGATGGGACTAGCGGGGCAAGAGACCCAGTACTTC. Protein product: CASSLMGLAGQETQYF. The chain carries TRBV19 and TRBJ2-5; 13 bases fit TRBD2. Germline V lookup: CDR1 LNHDA, CDR2 SQIVND (reference sequence). This CDR3 is built from 16 residues. With 5 bases clipped from V and 2 bases from J, the junction kept 5 bases outside the gene matches.

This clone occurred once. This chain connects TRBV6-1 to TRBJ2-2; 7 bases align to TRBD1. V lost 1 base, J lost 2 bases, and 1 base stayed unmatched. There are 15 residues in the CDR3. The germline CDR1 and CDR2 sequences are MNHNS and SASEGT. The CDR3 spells CASSEGTGNTGELFF. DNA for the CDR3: TGTGCCAGCAGTGAAGGGACAGGTAACACCGGGGAGCTGTTTTTT.

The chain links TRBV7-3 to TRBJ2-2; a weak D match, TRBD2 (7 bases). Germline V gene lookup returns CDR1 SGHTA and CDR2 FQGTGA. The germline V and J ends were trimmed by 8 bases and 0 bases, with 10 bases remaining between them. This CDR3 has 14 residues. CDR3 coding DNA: TGTGCCAGCGGGAGGGGGTCGAACACCGGGGAGCTGTTTTTT. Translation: CASGRGSNTGELFF.

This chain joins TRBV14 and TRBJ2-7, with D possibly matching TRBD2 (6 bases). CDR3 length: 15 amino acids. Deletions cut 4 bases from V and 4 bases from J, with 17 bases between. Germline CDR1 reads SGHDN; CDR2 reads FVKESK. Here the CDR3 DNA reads TGTGCCAGCAGCCCGACTAATTGGGGAGGTTACGAGCAGTACTTC. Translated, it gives CASSPTNWGGYEQYF. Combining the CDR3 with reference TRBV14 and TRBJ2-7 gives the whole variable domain EAGVTQFPSHSVIEKGQTVTLRCDPISGHDNLYWYRRVMGKEIKFLLHFVKESKQDESGMPNNRFLAERTGGTYSTLKVQPAELEDSGVYFCASSPTNWGGYEQYFGPGTRLTVT.

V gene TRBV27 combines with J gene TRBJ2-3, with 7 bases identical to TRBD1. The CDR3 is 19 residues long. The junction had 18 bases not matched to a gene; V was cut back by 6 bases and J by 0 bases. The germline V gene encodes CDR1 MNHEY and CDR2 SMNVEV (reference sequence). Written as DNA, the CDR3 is TGTGCCAGCAGGCTAAGAAACATGGGACAGACTACTAGCACAGATACGCAGTATTTT. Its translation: CASRLRNMGQTTSTDTQYF.

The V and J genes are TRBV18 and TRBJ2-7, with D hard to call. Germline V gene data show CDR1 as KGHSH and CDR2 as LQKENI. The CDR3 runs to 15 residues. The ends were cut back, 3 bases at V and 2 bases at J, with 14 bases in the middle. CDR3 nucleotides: TGTGCCAGCTCACCGAATTCCCAACTTACCTACGAGCAGTACTTC. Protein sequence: CASSPNSQLTYEQYF.

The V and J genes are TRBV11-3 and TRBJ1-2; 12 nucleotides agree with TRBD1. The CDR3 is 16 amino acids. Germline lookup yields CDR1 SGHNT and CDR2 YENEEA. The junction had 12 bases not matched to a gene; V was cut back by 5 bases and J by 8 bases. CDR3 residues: CASSPGQGALLVGYTF. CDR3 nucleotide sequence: TGTGCCAGCAGCCCGGGACAGGGGGCGCTTCTGGTCGGCTACACCTTC.

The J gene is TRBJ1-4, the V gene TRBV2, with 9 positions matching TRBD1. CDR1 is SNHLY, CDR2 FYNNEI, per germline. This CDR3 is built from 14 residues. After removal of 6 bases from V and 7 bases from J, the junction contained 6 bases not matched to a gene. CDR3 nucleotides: TGTGCCAGCAGGGGGACAGGGCTCAGTGAAAAACTGTTTTTT. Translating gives CASRGTGLSEKLFF.

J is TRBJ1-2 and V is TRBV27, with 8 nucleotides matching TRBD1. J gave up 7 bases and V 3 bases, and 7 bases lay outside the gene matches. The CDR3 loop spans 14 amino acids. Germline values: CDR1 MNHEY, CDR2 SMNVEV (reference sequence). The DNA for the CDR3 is TGTGCCAGCAGTTTCCTTGACAGGGGAGGTGGCTACACCTTC. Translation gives CASSFLDRGGGYTF.

The CDR3 spells CASSPRQPGTDTQYF. Written as DNA, the CDR3 is TGTGCCAGCTCACCGCGACAGCCTGGCACAGATACGCAGTATTTT. The chain links TRBV18 to TRBJ2-3, with a tentative D call TRBD1 (5 bases). CDR1 and CDR2 (germline): KGHSH, LQKENI. V was shortened by 3 bases and J by 1 base, with 11 bases between the two germline ends. The CDR3 is 15 residues long.

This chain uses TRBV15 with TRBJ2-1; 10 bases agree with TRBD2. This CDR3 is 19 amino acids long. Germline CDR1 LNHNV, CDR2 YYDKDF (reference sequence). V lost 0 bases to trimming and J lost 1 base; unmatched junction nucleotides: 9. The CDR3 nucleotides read TGTGCCACCAGCAGAGATCAGACGGCTAGCGGGAGATCCTACAATGAGCAGTTCTTC. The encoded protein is CATSRDQTASGRSYNEQFF.

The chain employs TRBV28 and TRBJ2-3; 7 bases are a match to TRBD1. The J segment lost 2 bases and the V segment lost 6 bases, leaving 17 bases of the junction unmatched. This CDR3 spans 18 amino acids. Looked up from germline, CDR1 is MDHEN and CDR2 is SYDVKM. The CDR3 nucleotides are TGTGCCAGCAGCTTACCCGGGACAGCGAGCTTTTTCACAGATACGCAGTATTTT. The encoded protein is CASSLPGTASFFTDTQYF.

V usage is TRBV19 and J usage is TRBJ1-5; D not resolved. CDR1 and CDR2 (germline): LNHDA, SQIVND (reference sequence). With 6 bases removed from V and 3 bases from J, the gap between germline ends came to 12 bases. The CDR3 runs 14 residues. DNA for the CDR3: TGTGCCAGTAGACCCCGGGTCTCCAATCAGCCCCAGCATTTT. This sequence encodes CASRPRVSNQPQHF.

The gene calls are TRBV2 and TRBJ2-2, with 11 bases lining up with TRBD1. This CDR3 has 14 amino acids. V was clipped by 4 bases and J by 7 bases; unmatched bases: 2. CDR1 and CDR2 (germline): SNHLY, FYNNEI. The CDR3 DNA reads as TGTGCCAGCAGTGCCGGGACAGGGGGCGGGGAGCTGTTTTTT. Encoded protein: CASSAGTGGGELFF.

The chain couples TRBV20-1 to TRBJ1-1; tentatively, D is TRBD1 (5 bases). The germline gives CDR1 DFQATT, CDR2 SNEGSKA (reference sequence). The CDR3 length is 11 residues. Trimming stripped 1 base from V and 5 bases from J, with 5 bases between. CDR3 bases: TGCAGTGCTAGAGGACAGACTGAAGCTTTCTTT. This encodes CSARGQTEAFF.

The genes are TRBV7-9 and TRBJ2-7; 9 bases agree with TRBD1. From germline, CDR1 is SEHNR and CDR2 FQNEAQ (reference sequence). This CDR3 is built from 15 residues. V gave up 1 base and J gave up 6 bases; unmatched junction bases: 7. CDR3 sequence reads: CASSLEGTGSGEQYF. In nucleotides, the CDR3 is TGTGCCAGCAGCTTAGAGGGGACAGGGAGCGGCGAGCAGTACTTC.

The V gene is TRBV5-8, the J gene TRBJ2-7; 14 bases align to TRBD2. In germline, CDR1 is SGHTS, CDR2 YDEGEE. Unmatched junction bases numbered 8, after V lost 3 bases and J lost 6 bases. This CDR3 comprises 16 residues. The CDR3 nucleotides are TGTGCCAGCAGCTCGTTGGGACTAGCGGGGGTAGGCGAGCAGTACTTC. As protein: CASSSLGLAGVGEQYF.

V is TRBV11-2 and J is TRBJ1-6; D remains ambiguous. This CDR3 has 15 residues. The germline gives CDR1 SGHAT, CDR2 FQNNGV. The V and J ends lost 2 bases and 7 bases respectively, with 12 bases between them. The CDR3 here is CASSLLDRGNSPLHF. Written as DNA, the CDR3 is TGTGCCAGCAGCTTATTAGACCGAGGGAATTCACCCCTCCACTTT.

The CDR3 DNA is TGTGCCACCAGCAAAGGACAGGGGGCATGGGGCTACACCTTC. Protein: CATSKGQGAWGYTF. The V call is TRBV15, the J call TRBJ1-2; 11 bases fit TRBD1. Germline assignment: CDR1 LNHNV and CDR2 YYDKDF (reference sequence). Trimming removed 4 bases from V and 8 bases from J; junction bases left unmatched: 6. This CDR3 spans 14 amino acids.

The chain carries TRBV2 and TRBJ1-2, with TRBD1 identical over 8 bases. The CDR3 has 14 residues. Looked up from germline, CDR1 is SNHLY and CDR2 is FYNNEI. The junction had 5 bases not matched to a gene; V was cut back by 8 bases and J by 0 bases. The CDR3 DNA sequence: TGTGCCAGCCGGGACAGGTCCTCTAACTATGGCTACACCTTC. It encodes CASRDRSSNYGYTF.

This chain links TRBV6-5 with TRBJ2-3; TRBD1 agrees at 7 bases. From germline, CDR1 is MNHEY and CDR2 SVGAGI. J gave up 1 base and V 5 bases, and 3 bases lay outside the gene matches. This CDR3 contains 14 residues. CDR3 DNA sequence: TGTGCCAGCAGTCGAGGGGGCGGCACAGATACGCAGTATTTT. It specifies CASSRGGGTDTQYF.

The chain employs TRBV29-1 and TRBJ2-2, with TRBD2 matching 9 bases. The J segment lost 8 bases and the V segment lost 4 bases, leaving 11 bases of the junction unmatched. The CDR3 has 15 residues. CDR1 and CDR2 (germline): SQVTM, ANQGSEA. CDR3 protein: CSVGASGVPSGELFF. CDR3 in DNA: TGCAGCGTTGGTGCTAGCGGGGTCCCGTCGGGGGAGCTGTTTTTT.

The CDR3 DNA follows: TGTGCCAGCTCACCCAAGGGTCAGGGCCACTATGGCTACACCTTC. Translating it yields CASSPKGQGHYGYTF. The rearrangement uses TRBV18 and TRBJ1-2, with D perhaps matching TRBD1 (5 bases). CDR3 length equals 15 residues. The V end lost 3 bases, the J end lost 3 bases, and 14 bases lay between the germline ends. Germline assignment: CDR1 KGHSH and CDR2 LQKENI. The variable domain in full, completed from reference TRBV18 and TRBJ1-2, reads NAGVMQNPRHLVRRRGQEARLRCSPMKGHSHVYWYRQLPEEGLKFMVYLQKENIIDESGMPKERFSAEFPKEGPSILRIQQVVRGDSAAYFCASSPKGQGHYGYTFGSGTRLTVV.

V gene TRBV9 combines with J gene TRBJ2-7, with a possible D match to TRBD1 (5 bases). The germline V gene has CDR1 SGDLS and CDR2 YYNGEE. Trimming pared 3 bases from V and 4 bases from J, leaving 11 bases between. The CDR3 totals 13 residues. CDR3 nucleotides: TGTGCCAGCAGCGGTTCAGGGAAGTACGAGCAGTACTTC. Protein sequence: CASSGSGKYEQYF.

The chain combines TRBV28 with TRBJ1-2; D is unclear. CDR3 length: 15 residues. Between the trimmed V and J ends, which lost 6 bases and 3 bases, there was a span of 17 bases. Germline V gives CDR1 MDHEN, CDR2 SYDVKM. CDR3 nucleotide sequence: TGTGCCAGCAGCCCTGCCGACAACCCATACTATGGCTACACCTTC. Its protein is CASSPADNPYYGYTF.

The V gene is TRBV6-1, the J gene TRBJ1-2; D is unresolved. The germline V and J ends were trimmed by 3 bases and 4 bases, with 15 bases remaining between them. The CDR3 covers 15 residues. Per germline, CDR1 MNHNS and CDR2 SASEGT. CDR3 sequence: CASSDRQASPYGYTF. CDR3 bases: TGTGCCAGCAGTGATCGTCAGGCCAGCCCCTATGGCTACACCTTC.